Listed here is a single T cell receptor beta chain. This clone was detected a few times. What this receptor recognizes is not known. Base quality data are lacking; no much larger clone is found one base away. TCRbeta CDR3 regions were amplified from genomic DNA by means of the immunoSEQ Assay, a bias-controlled multiplex PCR. Concerning the study's data processing: Nucleated cell counts per sample were estimated from amplification of reference gene primers within the assay. Sequence reads were collapsed and filtered to measure the absolute abundance of every unique TCRbeta CDR3 rearrangement. Productive Simpson clonality was computed per sample as the square root of Simpson's diversity index over productive rearrangements. In its TCRdb copy, this immuneACCESS table keeps in-frame sequences only and misses some clones. Where compared with another copy, unresolved V genes explain less than half of these, and the others have no known cause. V and J calls plus clone size are reproduced from that table; the DNA served to infer D and trimming. The sample has about 140,000 clones on record, approximately 88% of them singletons. The ten most abundant clones make up roughly a tenth of the sample.

This sample was taken from a study of blood T cell repertoires in COVID-19 (dated by TCRdb to the early 2020s). Context from the whole study: Collaborator samples came from the United States, Italy and Spain and covered acute and convalescent phases of COVID-19. The prospective study material was composed of cDNA or gDNA derived from T cells, B-cell-depleted T cells, or PBMCs. Deeply sampled blood TCRbeta repertoires from subjects exposed to, actively infected with, or recovered from COVID-19 were included in the dataset. The repertoires were released in a freely available public database meant as a resource for research on the immune response to SARS-CoV-2. Samples were obtained from the ongoing ImmuneRACE study (first 160 participants) and from roughly 1,300 subjects provided by 6 global collaborators. The sample metadata nearly always contained a de-identified subject ID, COVID-19 status, age in years and sex. Where available, HLA class I and class II types were obtained from metadata supplied by the sample provider rather than from assay-based typing. What the study reported, not specific to this receptor: Clinical and demographic metadata were provided uncurated, with the amount varying by source and participant.

The collaborating institutions used their own protocols to collect whole blood in K2EDTA tubes. For TCRbeta analysis, collaborator samples were shipped as frozen whole blood, as isolated PBMCs, or as DNA extracted from either sample type. Taken from cysteine to phenylalanine, the CDR3 has 17 residues. Of all the DNA, just the CDR3 is kept, 51 bases in frame from base 1. In the germline V gene (reference sequence), CDR1 corresponds to LGHDT and CDR2 to YNNKEL. Trimming accounts for 1 base at V and 8 bases at J, while the number of junction bases matched to no gene is 13. The source is a man in his sixties with active or convalescent COVID-19. The sequence joins TRBV3-1 (or the pseudogene TRBV3-2) to TRBJ2-1; the junction holds 8 bases that match TRBD1. The sample comprised peripheral blood. The CDR3 here reads CASSQGFWAGGEDEQFF. The DNA reads TGTGCCAGCAGCCAAGGGTTTTGGGCAGGGGGCGAGGATGAGCAGTTCTTC.